This is a list of T cell receptor beta chains from one sample in a study of glioma-infiltrating T cells after dendritic cell vaccination. Repertoires were generated with immunoSEQ multiplex PCR, while TCRdb's copy carries only in-frame clones and drops some. The table shows approximately 84,000 clones, with 65% to 90% occurring only once. Sequencing was performed on blood, taken before dendritic cell vaccination. These receptors all come from a human donor with glioblastoma. Each CDR3 is given with its conserved first and last residue. A D gene is named only where the DNA matches it firmly. Size values are once, few and many counts, or a class for expanded clones, and some rows have none.

J: TRBJ2-7
size: .
D: .
V: TRBV6-5
CDR3: CASSRTGNYEQYF
DNA: TGTGCCAGCAGCAGAACAGGGAACTACGAGCAGTACTTC

J: TRBJ2-2
size: few
D: TRBD2
V: TRBV7-3
CDR3: CASSLGGRGGIGELFF
DNA: TGTGCCAGCAGCCTCGGCGGGAGGGGAGGGATCGGGGAGCTGTTTTTT

J: TRBJ2-3
size: .
D: .
V: TRBV7-9
CDR3: CASSSTADTQYF
DNA: TGTGCCAGCAGCAGCACAGCCGATACGCAGTATTTT

J: TRBJ1-1
size: .
D: .
V: TRBV25-1
CDR3: CASSTQGWGEAFF
DNA: TGTGCCAGCAGTACACAGGGATGGGGTGAAGCTTTCTTT

J: TRBJ2-2
size: once
D: .
V: TRBV14
CDR3: CASSQDRGAKNTGELFF
DNA: TGTGCCAGCAGCCAAGATCGGGGAGCGAAGAACACCGGGGAGCTGTTTTTT

J: TRBJ1-6
size: few
D: .
V: TRBV4-3
CDR3: CASSQDVGQVAYNSPLHF
DNA: TGCGCCAGCAGCCAAGATGTGGGGCAGGTCGCTTATAATTCACCCCTCCACTTT

J: TRBJ2-7
size: .
D: .
V: TRBV6-5
CDR3: CASSPPGVASPYF
DNA: TGTGCCAGCAGTCCCCCGGGGGTTGCTAGTCCGTACTTC

J: TRBJ2-3
size: .
D: TRBD2
V: TRBV27
CDR3: CASSLSASGTDTQYF
DNA: TGTGCCAGCAGTTTATCCGCTAGCGGAACAGATACGCAGTATTTT

J: TRBJ1-4
size: .
D: TRBD1
V: TRBV19
CDR3: CATGQGSATNEKLFF
DNA: TGTGCCACGGGACAGGGTTCAGCAACTAATGAAAAACTGTTTTTT

J: TRBJ1-2
size: .
D: .
V: TRBV5-1
CDR3: CASSLGSGDVGPYGYTF
DNA: TGCGCCAGCAGCTTGGGTAGCGGTGATGTTGGGCCTTATGGCTACACCTTC

J: TRBJ2-1
size: .
D: .
V: TRBV6-1
CDR3: CATTLDYNEQFF
DNA: TGTGCCACCACCCTAGACTACAATGAGCAGTTCTTC

J: TRBJ2-1
size: once
D: TRBD1
V: TRBV13
CDR3: CASSLRGREQFF
DNA: TGTGCCAGCAGCCTCAGGGGGCGCGAGCAGTTCTTC

J: TRBJ1-1
size: .
D: .
V: TRBV9
CDR3: CASSAGFGTEAFF
DNA: TGTGCCAGCAGCGCAGGGTTCGGCACTGAAGCTTTCTTT

J: TRBJ1-1
size: .
D: .
V: TRBV11-2
CDR3: CASSLGVQGRYTEAFF
DNA: TGTGCCAGCAGCTTAGGCGTACAGGGCCGATACACTGAAGCTTTCTTT

J: TRBJ1-1
size: .
D: .
V: TRBV27
CDR3: CASSSWMGVNTEAFF
DNA: TGTGCCAGCAGCTCTTGGATGGGAGTGAACACTGAAGCTTTCTTT

J: TRBJ2-1
size: .
D: TRBD2
V: TRBV6-5
CDR3: CASSWGLAGSNEQFF
DNA: TGTGCCAGCAGTTGGGGACTAGCGGGGAGCAATGAGCAGTTCTTC

J: TRBJ2-7
size: .
D: TRBD1
V: TRBV5-1
CDR3: CASSLGDSPYEQYF
DNA: TGCGCCAGCAGCTTGGGGGACAGCCCCTACGAGCAGTACTTC

J: TRBJ2-5
size: .
D: .
V: TRBV7-9
CDR3: CASSLDVARFRETQYF
DNA: TGTGCCAGCAGCTTAGACGTAGCAAGGTTTCGAGAGACCCAGTACTTC

J: TRBJ1-3
size: .
D: .
V: TRBV25-1
CDR3: CASSAPGNTIYF
DNA: TGTGCCAGCAGTGCTCCTGGAAACACCATATATTTT

J: TRBJ2-7
size: .
D: TRBD1
V: TRBV6-5
CDR3: CASSMGQLSYEQYF
DNA: TGTGCCAGCAGTATGGGACAGCTTTCCTACGAGCAGTACTTC

J: TRBJ2-1
size: .
D: .
V: TRBV2
CDR3: CASSPDRSSSYNEQFF
DNA: TGTGCCAGCAGTCCCGACAGGTCAAGCTCCTACAATGAGCAGTTCTTC

J: TRBJ1-1
size: .
D: TRBD1
V: TRBV5-1
CDR3: CASRVQSTGQLEAFF
DNA: TGCGCCAGCAGGGTACAGAGCACGGGACAGCTGGAAGCTTTCTTT

J: TRBJ1-2
size: .
D: .
V: TRBV7-6
CDR3: CASSPTDFSNYGYTF
DNA: TGTGCCAGCAGCCCGACAGATTTCTCTAACTATGGCTACACCTTC

J: TRBJ1-5
size: .
D: TRBD1
V: TRBV7-8
CDR3: CASSSGQVTYSNQPQHF
DNA: TGTGCCAGCAGCTCCGGACAGGTTACATATAGCAATCAGCCCCAGCATTTT

J: TRBJ2-3
size: .
D: TRBD2
V: TRBV9
CDR3: CASSPREGGGQYF
DNA: TGTGCCAGCAGCCCCCGGGAGGGCGGTGGGCAGTATTTT

J: TRBJ1-1
size: .
D: TRBD1
V: TRBV2
CDR3: CASSGEDRGRPEAFF
DNA: TGTGCCAGCAGTGGAGAGGACAGGGGGCGGCCTGAAGCTTTCTTT

J: TRBJ2-7
size: .
D: TRBD1
V: TRBV5-6
CDR3: CASSTDREIDEQYF
DNA: TGTGCCAGCAGCACTGACAGGGAGATCGACGAGCAGTACTTC

J: TRBJ2-7
size: .
D: .
V: TRBV11-2
CDR3: CASSLGASYEQYF
DNA: TGTGCCAGCAGCTTAGGGGCCTCCTACGAGCAGTACTTC

J: TRBJ1-2
size: .
D: TRBD1
V: TRBV4-1
CDR3: CASSQAGGYGYTF
DNA: TGCGCCAGCAGCCAAGCAGGGGGCTATGGCTACACCTTC

J: TRBJ1-1
size: .
D: TRBD1
V: TRBV27
CDR3: CASRRTGVNTEAFF
DNA: TGTGCCAGCAGAAGAACAGGGGTGAACACTGAAGCTTTCTTT

J: TRBJ2-7
size: .
D: TRBD1
V: TRBV13
CDR3: CASSSGGQNYEQYF
DNA: TGTGCCAGCAGCTCAGGGGGACAGAACTACGAGCAGTACTTC

J: TRBJ1-4
size: .
D: .
V: TRBV29-1
CDR3: CSVDSPGGGEKLFF
DNA: TGCAGCGTTGATAGCCCCGGTGGGGGCGAAAAACTGTTTTTT

J: TRBJ2-5
size: .
D: TRBD2
V: TRBV7-6
CDR3: CASSLEIASGSLGRSESETQYF
DNA: TGTGCCAGCAGCTTAGAAATAGCTAGCGGGAGTTTGGGTCGTAGTGAATCGGAGACCCAGTACTTC

J: TRBJ2-1
size: .
D: TRBD2
V: TRBV7-3
CDR3: CASSLNPGGGDEQFF
DNA: TGTGCCAGCAGCTTAAATCCGGGAGGTGGAGATGAGCAGTTCTTC

J: TRBJ1-5
size: .
D: .
V: TRBV6-5
CDR3: CASSLSNRRNQPQHF
DNA: TGTGCCAGCAGTTTATCGAATCGGAGGAATCAGCCCCAGCATTTT